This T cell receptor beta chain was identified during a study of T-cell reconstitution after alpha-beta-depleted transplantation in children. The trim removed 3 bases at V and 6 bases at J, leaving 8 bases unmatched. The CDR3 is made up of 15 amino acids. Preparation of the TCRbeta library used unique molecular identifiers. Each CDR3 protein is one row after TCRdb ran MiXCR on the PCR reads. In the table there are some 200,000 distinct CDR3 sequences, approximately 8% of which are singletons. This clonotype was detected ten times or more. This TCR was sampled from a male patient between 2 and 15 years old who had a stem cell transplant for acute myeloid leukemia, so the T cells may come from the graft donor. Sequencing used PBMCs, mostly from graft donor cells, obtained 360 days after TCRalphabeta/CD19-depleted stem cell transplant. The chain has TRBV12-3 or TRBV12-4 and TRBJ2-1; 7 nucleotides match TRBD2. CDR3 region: CASSLAPSGLNEQFF. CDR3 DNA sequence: TGTGCCAGCAGTTTGGCGCCTAGCGGACTCAATGAGCAGTTCTTC.